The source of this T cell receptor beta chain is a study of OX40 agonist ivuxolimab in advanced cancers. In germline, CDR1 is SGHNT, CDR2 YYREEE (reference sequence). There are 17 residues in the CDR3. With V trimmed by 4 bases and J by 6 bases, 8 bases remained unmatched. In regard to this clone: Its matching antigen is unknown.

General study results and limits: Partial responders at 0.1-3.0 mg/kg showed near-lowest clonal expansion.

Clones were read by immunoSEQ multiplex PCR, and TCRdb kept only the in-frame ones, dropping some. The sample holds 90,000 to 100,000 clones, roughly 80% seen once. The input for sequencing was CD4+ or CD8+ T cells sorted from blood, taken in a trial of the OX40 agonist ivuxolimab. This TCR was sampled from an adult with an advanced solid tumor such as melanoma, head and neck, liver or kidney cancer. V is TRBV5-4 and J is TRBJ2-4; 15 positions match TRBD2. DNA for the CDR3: TGTGCCAGCAGCGTGGGACTAGCGGGAGGCGACGGAAACATTCAGTACTTC. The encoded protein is CASSVGLAGGDGNIQYF.